This TCR beta chain was sequenced in a study of T cells in women clearing cervical HPV infection. For the study at large: Blood came at first lesion visit for cases, post-clearance for controls.

With regard to this clone: The target antigen is unknown. Read sequence stops 3 residues before the CDR3 end, and the germline J gene provides the missing end.

Regarding the study as a whole: Cases carried less TRBV6-7 than controls: roughly 0.11% versus 0.16%.

Germline CDR1 is GTSNPN and CDR2 is SVGIG (reference sequence). The CDR3 loop spans 14 amino acids. Trimming left V 4 bases short and J 2 bases short, with 11 bases between. Genomic DNA, averaging about 1,200 ng per sample, yielded TCR beta CDR3 via immunoSEQ. Profiling relied on immunoSEQ multiplex PCR, and the TCRdb table lists in-frame clones only, not all of them. The table lists fewer than 35,000 clones. This TCR was sampled from a woman aged 18 to 75 with a cervical HPV16 infection that either progressed to CIN3+ or cleared (not recorded which). The rearrangement links TRBV30 to TRBJ2-2, with a possible D match to TRBD2 (6 bases). The sequenced sample was blood buffy coat. CDR3: CAWTGGLNTGELFF. The DNA read from the CDR3 is TGTGCCTGGACCGGGGGACTCAACACCGGGGAG.